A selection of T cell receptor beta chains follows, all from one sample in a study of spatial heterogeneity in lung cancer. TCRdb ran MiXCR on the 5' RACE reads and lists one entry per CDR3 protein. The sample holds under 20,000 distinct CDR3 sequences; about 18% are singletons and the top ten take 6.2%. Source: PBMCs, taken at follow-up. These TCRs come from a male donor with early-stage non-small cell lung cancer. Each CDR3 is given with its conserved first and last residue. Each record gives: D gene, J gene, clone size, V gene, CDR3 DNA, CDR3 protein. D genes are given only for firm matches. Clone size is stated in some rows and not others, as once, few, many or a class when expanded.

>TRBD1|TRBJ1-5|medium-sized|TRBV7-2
TGTGCCAGCAGCTCCCAGGGGGCTGGCAATCAGCCCCAGCATTTT
CASSSQGAGNQPQHF
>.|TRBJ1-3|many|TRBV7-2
TGTGCCAGCAGCTTACTGGGGTTTTCTGGAAACACCATATATTTT
CASSLLGFSGNTIYF
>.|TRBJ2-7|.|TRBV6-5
TGTGCCAGCAGTTATACGTACAGTTCCTACGAGCAGTACTTC
CASSYTYSSYEQYF
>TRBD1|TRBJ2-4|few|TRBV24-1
TGTGCCACCAGTGATAATCGACAGGGGGCCAAAAACATTCAGTACTTC
CATSDNRQGAKNIQYF
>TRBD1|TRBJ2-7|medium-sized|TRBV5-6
TGTGCCAGCAGCCCGCCGGGACAGGGGGCCCACGAGCAGTACTTC
CASSPPGQGAHEQYF
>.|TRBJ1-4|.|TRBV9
TGTGCCAGCAGCGTAGGGATGACATGGGAAAAACTGTTTTTT
CASSVGMTWEKLFF
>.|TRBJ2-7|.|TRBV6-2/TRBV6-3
TGTGCCAGCAGACCCGAAGCTTGGGGGGCGCGTGAGCAGTACTTC
CASRPEAWGAREQYF
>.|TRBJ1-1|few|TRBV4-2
TGTGCCAGCAGCCAAGATGGGGCAGGGAGGACTGAAGCTTTCTTT
CASSQDGAGRTEAFF
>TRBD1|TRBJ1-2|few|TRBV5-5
TGTGCCAGCAGCTGGGGGACAGACTATGGCTACACCTTC
CASSWGTDYGYTF
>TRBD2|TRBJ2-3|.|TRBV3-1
TGTGCCAGCAGCCAACCTGGGGGGGGATCCACAGATACGCAGTATTTT
CASSQPGGGSTDTQYF
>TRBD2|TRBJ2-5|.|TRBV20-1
TGCAGTGTCCGTAACCGAGCGGGGGGGACGGAGACCCAGTACTTC
CSVRNRAGGTETQYF